This TCR beta chain emerged from a study of neurological immune-mediated disorders. Study conclusions and caveats: None of the CDR3 amino acid sequences of expanded clones were shared across subjects, and this suggested private repertoires in all groups.

MiXCR, run by TCRdb on the 5' RACE reads, gives a single entry per CDR3 protein. The data show some 60,000 distinct CDR3 sequences, around 4.8% seen once. This clonotype was detected only a few times. Its antigen is not identified. PBMCs stored at -80 C, 2 million in total, were the source of the unsorted libraries. The CDR3 extends over 14 amino acids. CDR1 and CDR2 from the germline V gene are MNHEY and SVGEGT. V was pared by 6 bases and J by 3 bases, with 12 bases between. The sequenced sample was PBMCs. The source is a woman aged 45-65 years with multiple sclerosis. The V and J genes are TRBV6-2 or TRBV6-3 and TRBJ2-1; a possible D gene is TRBD1 (6 bases). Here the CDR3 DNA reads TGTGCCAGCAGATCACCACAGGGCTACAATGAGCAGTTCTTC. The encoded protein is CASRSPQGYNEQFF.